The subject of this entry is one TCR beta chain. No antigen is known for it. Libraries for TCR beta were constructed using UMI-labeled 5' RACE. Original processing notes: Whichever TCR beta library was examined, it held between roughly 2,800 and 18,000 functional CDR3 beta clonotypes. Following a re-call of the 5' RACE reads, TCRdb has one entry per CDR3 protein and lacks DNA. TCRdb's processing, not the authors' own work, is the source of the V and J calls. Here the sample table reports around 3,500 distinct CDR3 sequences. The data were taken from a study of human CD8 memory T cell subsets. Whole-study findings and limits: Sequencing was limited to the T cell receptor beta chain. There were indications from Chao1 estimates that stem-like memory T cells were more diverse than precursor exhausted T cells. Precursor exhausted T cells shared very few clonotypes with stem-like memory T cells.

Germline-derived CDR1 and CDR2 are SGHVS and FNYEAQ. The CDR3 extends over 18 amino acids. Sequencing was carried out using CD8+ T cells from PBMCs. This chain uses TRBV7-6 with TRBJ2-2; TCRdb returns TRBD2, unconfirmable since there is no DNA. This receptor was taken from a human donor in good health. CDR3: CASSSPGGAGLETGELFF.